The entry below gives a single T cell receptor (beta chain) sequence along with its context. Clones were sequenced by immunoSEQ multiplex PCR, and TCRdb holds only the in-frame ones, with some missing. This table holds roughly 110,000 clones, just over 90% found once. This entry is derived from a study of blood T cell repertoires in COVID-19. Losses at the gene ends were 5 bases for V and 7 bases for J; bases not matched to a gene: 7. CDR3 length: 15 residues. CDR1 and CDR2 from the germline V gene are MDHEN and SYDVKM. This sequence originates from a woman in her thirties with acute or convalescent COVID-19. The chain uses TRBV28 and TRBJ1-3; 11 positions agree with TRBD1. The source material was peripheral blood. The CDR3 protein is CASSAPGQGVNTIYF. The CDR3 bases are TGTGCCAGCAGTGCTCCGGGACAGGGGGTTAACACCATATATTTT.